The entry that follows covers one T cell receptor beta chain sequence. Antigen: not known. The data are from a study of cytomegalovirus exposure and HLA in healthy donors. Study-wide points: A few chains linked to CMV were shown in vitro to be specific for CMV antigens. Roughly uniform depth of sequencing across donors was assumed in presence/absence analyses. As was reported, the classifier diagnosed cytomegalovirus status with high specificity and sensitivity.

Per the germline V gene, CDR1 is MNHEY and CDR2 is SVGAGI. CDR3 length: 14 residues. V gave up 2 bases and J gave up 7 bases; unmatched junction bases: 4. PCR used 60 Vbeta primers and 13 Jbeta primers. Sequenced by immunoSEQ multiplex PCR; TCRdb stores in-frame clones only, minus some. The table records about 45,000 clones, more than 45% of them present only once. This TCR was sampled from a man in his 60s in good health and CMV-seronegative. The source material was PBMCs. V usage is TRBV6-5 and J usage is TRBJ2-1; 8 nucleotides align to TRBD2. CDR3 DNA sequence: TGTGCCAGCAGTTACCAGCGGGAGCGGAATGAGCAGTTCTTC. This codes for CASSYQRERNEQFF.